This T cell receptor beta chain was identified during a study of T cell changes during pregnancy in multiple sclerosis (dated by TCRdb to the late 2010s). In the study overall: The study looked at changes in the T cell repertoire across pregnancy in women with multiple sclerosis.

Libraries were made using the immunoSEQ multiplex PCR assay. The table comes from immuneACCESS by way of TCRdb, which keeps in-frame sequences with V and J called. Part of the clones is missing from these tables; in studies checked, under half for an unresolved V gene and the rest for unknown reasons. Within this sample are about 62,000 clones, with roughly 90% of them counted one time only. The ten biggest clones cover roughly 2.7% of the sample. Points on this clone: Its antigen is currently not known. No base qualities exist here, and no much larger clone lies one base off it.

As encoded in the germline V gene, CDR1 is SGHVS while CDR2 is FQNEAQ. From the cysteine up to the phenylalanine, the CDR3 has a length of 19 residues. Here the CDR3 DNA is all that survives: 57 bases in frame from base 1. Trimming removed 3 bases from V and 9 bases from J; the gene matches leave 22 bases unexplained. Material: peripheral blood, obtained in the second trimester of pregnancy. The TCR originated in a female donor in good health, enrolled as a control in a pregnancy study. The V and J genes are TRBV7-8 and TRBJ2-1; 8 of the junction bases match TRBD1. The CDR3 is CASSFYSFSGAGGPREQFF. The nucleotide sequence is given as TGTGCCAGCAGCTTTTATTCATTCTCGGGGGCAGGGGGCCCTCGTGAGCAGTTCTTC.